These T cell receptor beta chains were read from a single sample in a study of brain T cells in children with intractable seizures. TCRdb's table, derived via immunoSEQ multiplex PCR, lists solely in-frame clones and lacks some. The data show hundreds of thousands of clones, with 93% seen just once and 4.5% to 7% held by the top ten. Sequenced material: peripheral blood, taken roughly 5 months after surgery. The receptors come from a boy under three years old with tuberous sclerosis and intractable seizures. The CDR3 runs from the conserved cysteine through the conserved F or W. The D gene is left open where the match is weak. Clone sizes are given selectively: once, few, many, or a class where the clone is expanded.

j_call | d_call | v_call | clone_size | cdr3_aa | cdr3_nt
TRBJ1-3 | . | TRBV19 | . | CASSIGSYSGNTIYF | TGTGCCAGTAGTATAGGCAGTTACTCTGGAAACACCATATATTTT
TRBJ1-6 | . | TRBV6-5 | . | CASSSPGSSPPLHF | TGTGCCAGCAGTTCTCCCGGAAGTAGCCCACCCCTCCACTTT
TRBJ2-5 | . | TRBV28 | once | CASSLLDRTRETQYF | TGTGCCAGCAGTTTACTGGACAGAACTCGGGAGACCCAGTACTTC
TRBJ1-1 | TRBD1 | TRBV2 | . | CASSPTDREGTEAFF | TGTGCCAGCAGTCCGACGGACAGGGAAGGCACTGAAGCTTTCTTT
TRBJ2-4 | TRBD2 | TRBV7-9 | . | CASSPLTSGKNIQYF | TGTGCCAGCAGCCCTTTGACTAGCGGAAAAAACATTCAGTACTTC
TRBJ2-7 | TRBD1 | TRBV19 | . | CATGTGGGEQYF | TGTGCCACCGGGACAGGGGGGGGTGAGCAGTACTTC
TRBJ1-3 | . | TRBV10-3 | . | CAISGAGNTIYF | TGTGCCATCAGTGGGGCCGGAAACACCATATATTTT
TRBJ1-1 | . | TRBV6-6 | . | CASSSGTEAFF | TGTGCCAGCAGTTCTGGGACTGAAGCTTTCTTT
TRBJ2-5 | . | TRBV13 | . | CASSELGTQYF | TGTGCCAGCAGCGAGTTAGGGACCCAGTACTTC
TRBJ2-6 | . | TRBV21-1 | . | CASSNSGTGANVLTF | TGTGCCAGCAGCAATAGCGGGACTGGGGCCAACGTCCTGACTTTC
TRBJ1-2 | TRBD1 | TRBV14 | . | CASSHVDRADPDYGYTF | TGTGCCAGCAGCCATGTCGACAGGGCTGACCCCGACTATGGCTACACCTTC
TRBJ2-7 | TRBD2 | TRBV12-3/TRBV12-4 | . | CASSFGTTYEQYF | TGTGCCAGCAGTTTTGGGACTACCTACGAGCAGTACTTC
TRBJ2-7 | TRBD2 | TRBV19 | . | CASSPISGRAGSYEQYF | TGTGCCAGTAGCCCCATTAGCGGGAGGGCCGGGTCCTACGAGCAGTACTTC
TRBJ2-5 | TRBD2 | TRBV24-1 | . | CATSAPSRGGAETQYF | TGTGCCACCAGTGCGCCATCACGGGGGGGCGCGGAGACCCAGTACTTC
TRBJ1-4 | TRBD1 | TRBV30 | . | CAWKRTGEFEKLFF | TGTGCCTGGAAGAGGACAGGGGAATTTGAAAAACTGTTTTTT
TRBJ1-5 | TRBD1 | TRBV7-7 | once | CASSLVAGGGQPQHF | TGTGCTAGCAGCTTAGTCGCAGGAGGGGGCCAGCCCCAGCATTTT
TRBJ2-1 | TRBD1 | TRBV7-2 | . | CASSFTTGGSNEQFF | TGTGCCAGCAGCTTCACGACAGGGGGATCCAATGAGCAGTTCTTC
TRBJ1-3 | . | TRBV29-1 | . | CSVEDRRNTIYF | TGCAGCGTTGAAGACAGAAGAAACACCATATATTTT
TRBJ1-3 | . | TRBV15 | . | CATSPQLSGNTIYF | TGTGCCACCAGCCCTCAACTCTCTGGAAACACCATATATTTT
TRBJ1-1 | . | TRBV5-5 | once | CASSPGRPEAFF | TGTGCCAGCAGCCCCGGGCGACCTGAAGCTTTCTTT
TRBJ2-5 | . | TRBV7-9 | . | CASSSRTLEQETQYF | TGTGCCAGCAGCTCACGGACCCTGGAACAAGAGACCCAGTACTTC
TRBJ2-5 | . | TRBV6-1 | . | CASSEEAGYQETQYF | TGTGCCAGCAGTGAAGAGGCAGGGTACCAAGAGACCCAGTACTTC
TRBJ2-1 | . | TRBV11-2 | once | CASSSLGERQFF | TGTGCCAGCAGCTCCCTCGGTGAGAGGCAGTTCTTC
TRBJ2-2 | . | TRBV27 | . | CASRRTRDTGELFF | TGTGCCAGCAGGAGAACTAGGGACACCGGGGAGCTGTTTTTT
TRBJ1-2 | . | TRBV19 | . | CASSPFFSGRNYGYTF | TGTGCCAGTAGTCCCTTTTTCTCGGGACGGAACTATGGCTACACCTTC
TRBJ2-7 | . | TRBV12-3/TRBV12-4 | . | CASSSIRGYEQYF | TGTGCCAGCAGTTCGATCAGGGGATACGAGCAGTACTTC
TRBJ2-1 | TRBD2 | TRBV7-8 | . | CASSSWTSGRNEQFF | TGTGCCAGCAGCTCCTGGACTAGCGGGAGGAATGAGCAGTTCTTC
TRBJ2-2 | . | TRBV11-3 | . | CASSLEGGRNTGELFF | TGTGCCAGCAGCTTAGAGGGGGGGCGTAACACCGGGGAGCTGTTTTTT
TRBJ1-4 | . | TRBV7-9 | . | CASSSRRGTGTNEKLFF | TGTGCCAGCAGCTCCAGGCGGGGGACGGGGACTAATGAAAAACTGTTTTTT
TRBJ1-6 | . | TRBV7-9 | . | CASSLQGDSPLHF | TGTGCCAGCAGCTTACAAGGCGATTCACCCCTCCACTTT
TRBJ2-3 | . | TRBV19 | . | CASSPEGTRTDTQYF | TGTGCCAGTAGTCCGGAGGGTACCCGCACAGATACGCAGTATTTT
TRBJ2-1 | . | TRBV27 | . | CASSGGAPTFNEQFF | TGTGCCAGCAGTGGTGGGGCCCCAACTTTCAATGAGCAGTTCTTC
TRBJ2-5 | TRBD2 | TRBV14 | . | CASKTSGSGETQYF | TGTGCCAGCAAGACTAGCGGGAGCGGGGAGACCCAGTACTTC
TRBJ1-1 | . | TRBV11-2 | . | CASNPWGVNTEAFF | TGTGCCAGCAACCCTTGGGGGGTGAACACTGAAGCTTTCTTT
TRBJ2-3 | TRBD1 | TRBV10-3 | . | CAISENRDRGRSSTQYF | TGTGCCATCAGTGAGAACCGGGACAGGGGTCGGTCTAGCACGCAGTATTTT
TRBJ2-1 | . | TRBV4-2 | . | CASSQVSGTLNEQFF | TGTGCCAGCAGCCAAGTTTCAGGTACCCTCAATGAGCAGTTCTTC
TRBJ1-2 | TRBD1 | TRBV10-3 | . | CASSHTWDRDYGYTF | TGTGCCTCCTCCCACACATGGGACAGGGACTATGGCTACACCTTC